The 18 T cell receptor beta chains below come from one sample, sequenced in a study of cytomegalovirus exposure and HLA in healthy donors. With 60 Vbeta and 13 Jbeta primers, the PCR was carried out. Assay used: immunoSEQ multiplex PCR; TCRdb lists only in-frame clones, some missing. The data contain 200,000 to 300,000 clones, approximately 81% of them singletons. The sequenced sample was PBMCs. The receptor source for this set is a girl aged 2 to 10 in good health and CMV-seronegative.

The genes are TRBV4-1 and TRBJ1-2; 8 nucleotides line up with TRBD1. The CDR3 is 20 residues long. Trimming at V came to 1 base and at J to 5 bases, leaving 21 bases not matched to a gene. Germline CDR1 is MGHRA and CDR2 is YSYEKL. The CDR3 coding sequence is TGCGCCAGCAGCCAAGTCTTGAAGTTACCCGGGACAGGCGGTTCGTATGGCTACACCTTC. The encoded protein is CASSQVLKLPGTGGSYGYTF.

The V gene is TRBV6-5, the J gene TRBJ1-1; 10 nucleotides align to TRBD1. After removal of 2 bases from V and 5 bases from J, the junction contained 8 bases not matched to a gene. CDR1 is MNHEY and CDR2 is SVGAGI in the germline V gene. The CDR3 loop spans 16 amino acids. CDR3 DNA sequence: TGTGCCAGCAGTTACGGGACAGGGGTTAGGAAAACTGAAGCTTTCTTT. Its protein product is CASSYGTGVRKTEAFF.

CDR3: CAWTGVFNSPLHF. Written as DNA, the CDR3 is TGTGCCTGGACAGGGGTATTTAATTCACCCCTCCACTTT. The rearrangement uses TRBV30 and TRBJ1-6, with D perhaps matching TRBD1 (6 bases). Germline CDR1 reads GTSNPN; CDR2 reads SVGIG (reference sequence). This CDR3 region has 13 residues. Trimming removed 4 bases from V and 6 bases from J, with 10 bases in between.

J is TRBJ2-1 and V is TRBV6-5, with D maybe TRBD1 (5 bases). Germline V gene data show CDR1 as MNHEY and CDR2 as SVGAGI. The CDR3 covers 14 residues. With 7 bases removed from V and 0 bases from J, the gap between germline ends came to 10 bases. Written as DNA, the CDR3 is TGTGCCAGCAAAAGGGGTACCTCCTACAATGAGCAGTTCTTC. Translating gives CASKRGTSYNEQFF.

The chain uses TRBV6-1 and TRBJ1-2; D perhaps matches TRBD1 (6 bases). The CDR3 extends over 16 amino acids. Germline-derived CDR1 and CDR2 are MNHNS and SASEGT. The ends were cut back, 4 bases at V and 0 bases at J, with 15 bases in the middle. DNA for the CDR3: TGTGCCAGCAGTGTCCTAGTACAGGGACCTAACTATGGCTACACCTTC. As protein: CASSVLVQGPNYGYTF.

The chain carries TRBV9 and TRBJ1-1, with D unresolved. Germline V lookup: CDR1 SGDLS, CDR2 YYNGEE. The CDR3 extends over 14 amino acids. Trimming stripped 4 bases from V and 5 bases from J, with 15 bases between. CDR3 bases: TGTGCCAGCAGCTCTCGGGCCCGAGGGACTGAAGCTTTCTTT. This codes for CASSSRARGTEAFF.

J is TRBJ1-3 and V is TRBV5-1; D call uncertain. CDR1 and CDR2 from the germline V gene are SGHRS and YFSETQ. The CDR3 extends over 15 amino acids. V dropped 2 bases and J dropped 0 bases, with 9 bases sitting between them. The CDR3 DNA follows: TGCGCCAGCAGCTTAGAGGGTAGCTCTGGAAACACCATATATTTT. This codes for CASSLEGSSGNTIYF.

J is TRBJ2-7 and V is TRBV5-4, with TRBD2 matching 7 bases. V lost 0 bases and J lost 6; bases outside the gene matches: 9. CDR3 size: 15 residues. The germline gives CDR1 SGHNT, CDR2 YYREEE (reference sequence). The DNA for the CDR3 is TGTGCCAGCAGCTTGGAAGCGGGGAGTTCGGGCGAGCAGTACTTC. Amino acid sequence: CASSLEAGSSGEQYF. The whole variable domain, filled in from reference TRBV5-4 and TRBJ2-7, reads ETGVTQSPTHLIKTRGQQVTLRCSSQSGHNTVSWYQQALGQGPQFIFQYYREEENGRGNFPPRFSGLQFPNYSSELNVNALELDDSALYLCASSLEAGSSGEQYFGPGTRLTVT.

The V and J genes are TRBV19 and TRBJ2-5; 8 bases are shared with TRBD2. V lost 2 bases to trimming and J lost 2 bases; unmatched junction nucleotides: 7. This CDR3 has 16 residues. Germline CDR1 reads LNHDA; CDR2 reads SQIVND (reference sequence). CDR3 residues: CASSIRSGSKQETQYF. CDR3 DNA sequence: TGTGCCAGTAGTATAAGGAGCGGGAGTAAACAAGAGACCCAGTACTTC.

This clone was observed a handful of times. V usage is TRBV5-1 and J usage is TRBJ1-3; 9 bases map to TRBD1. Trimming took 0 bases from V and 0 from J; bases not matched to a gene: 7. Germline-derived CDR1 and CDR2 are SGHRS and YFSETQ. The CDR3 sequence is 18 residues long. CDR3 coding DNA: TGCGCCAGCAGCTTGGGGGACAGGGCCGGCAGCTCTGGAAACACCATATATTTT. It translates to CASSLGDRAGSSGNTIYF.

This clone appeared once. The chain couples TRBV10-3 to TRBJ2-1; 8 bases align to TRBD1. V gave up 5 bases and J gave up 4 bases; unmatched junction bases: 7. From germline, CDR1 is ENHRY and CDR2 SYGVKD. The CDR3 has 15 amino acids. The CDR3 sequence: CAISQSTGVYNEQFF. CDR3 bases: TGTGCCATCAGTCAATCGACAGGGGTTTACAATGAGCAGTTCTTC.

The table lists this clone with a few counts. V is TRBV6-1 and J is TRBJ2-1; D unclear. V gave up 4 bases and J gave up 7 bases, with 11 bases separating them. Germline V lookup: CDR1 MNHNS, CDR2 SASEGT. The CDR3 runs to 13 residues. CDR3 protein: CASSAASQNEQFF. The DNA of the CDR3 is TGTGCCAGCAGTGCGGCTAGTCAGAATGAGCAGTTCTTC.

V is TRBV27 and J is TRBJ1-4, with unresolved D. The germline V and J ends were trimmed by 5 bases and 7 bases, with 14 bases remaining between them. Germline V lookup: CDR1 MNHEY, CDR2 SMNVEV (reference sequence). The CDR3 consists of 14 residues. CDR3: CASSPGLLVEKLFF. In nucleotides, the CDR3 is TGTGCCAGCAGTCCCGGACTGCTGGTTGAAAAACTGTTTTTT.

In DNA, the CDR3 is TGCGCCAGCAGCCAAGCAACAGGGGGCATTGGCTACACCTTC. Protein: CASSQATGGIGYTF. The chain is built from TRBV4-1 and TRBJ1-2; 9 bases map to TRBD1. The CDR3 has 14 amino acids. Germline CDR1 and CDR2: MGHRA and YSYEKL. With 1 base clipped from V and 7 bases from J, the junction kept 4 bases outside the gene matches.

V is TRBV7-8 and J is TRBJ1-1, with D possibly being TRBD1 (6 bases). CDR1 is SGHVS and CDR2 is FQNEAQ in the germline V gene. CDR3 length: 15 amino acids. V was cut by 7 bases and J by 2 bases, with 17 bases left in between. CDR3 coding DNA: TGTGCCAGCAAGCTTGAGGACAGAAAAAACACTGAAGCTTTCTTT. This gives the protein CASKLEDRKNTEAFF.

The chain is built from TRBV6-5 and TRBJ2-2, with D perhaps TRBD2 (6 bases). Deletions cut 8 bases from V and 1 base from J, with 11 bases between. CDR1 MNHEY and CDR2 SVGAGI come from the germline V gene. The CDR3 is made up of 14 amino acids. The CDR3 bases are TGTGCCAGCGGTAGGCGGGGGAACACCGGGGAGCTGTTTTTT. Translated: CASGRRGNTGELFF.

The chain employs TRBV19 and TRBJ2-3; D is possibly TRBD2 (5 bases). Trimming took off 7 bases at V and 0 bases at J, with 11 bases between the two ends. The CDR3 extends over 14 amino acids. Germline CDR1 LNHDA, CDR2 SQIVND (reference sequence). DNA for the CDR3: TGTGCCAGTAAGGCGGGCGGGAGCACAGATACGCAGTATTTT. Its translation is CASKAGGSTDTQYF.

The chain carries TRBV2 and TRBJ1-5; D may be TRBD1 (6 bases). This CDR3 comprises 14 residues. V dropped 3 bases and J dropped 6 bases, with 12 bases sitting between them. CDR1 is SNHLY and CDR2 is FYNNEI in the germline V gene. CDR3 loop: CASSDYRDSQPQHF. For the CDR3, the DNA is TGTGCCAGCAGTGACTACAGGGATAGTCAGCCCCAGCATTTT.